This T cell receptor beta chain was found in a study of T-cell reconstitution after alpha-beta-depleted transplantation in children. The CDR3 spans 17 residues. Trimming stripped 0 bases from V and 4 bases from J, with 21 bases between. Germline V gene sequence: CDR1 GTSNPN, CDR2 SVGIG (reference sequence). Unique molecular identifiers were used in preparing the TCRbeta library. TCRdb re-derived calls from the PCR reads in MiXCR, one entry per CDR3 protein. Of hundreds of thousands of distinct CDR3 sequences listed, approximately 17% are singletons. The specimen comprised PBMCs from the stem cell graft donor, sampled from the stem cell graft. The rearrangement uses TRBV30 and TRBJ1-2; possible D gene TRBD1, 5 bases. The TCR comes from a human donor who donated a stem cell graft to a child with acute myeloid leukemia. The CDR3 reads CAWSVPSTRVSGYGYTF. CDR3 nucleotides: TGTGCCTGGAGTGTTCCCTCGACCAGGGTTTCGGGCTATGGCTACACCTTC.